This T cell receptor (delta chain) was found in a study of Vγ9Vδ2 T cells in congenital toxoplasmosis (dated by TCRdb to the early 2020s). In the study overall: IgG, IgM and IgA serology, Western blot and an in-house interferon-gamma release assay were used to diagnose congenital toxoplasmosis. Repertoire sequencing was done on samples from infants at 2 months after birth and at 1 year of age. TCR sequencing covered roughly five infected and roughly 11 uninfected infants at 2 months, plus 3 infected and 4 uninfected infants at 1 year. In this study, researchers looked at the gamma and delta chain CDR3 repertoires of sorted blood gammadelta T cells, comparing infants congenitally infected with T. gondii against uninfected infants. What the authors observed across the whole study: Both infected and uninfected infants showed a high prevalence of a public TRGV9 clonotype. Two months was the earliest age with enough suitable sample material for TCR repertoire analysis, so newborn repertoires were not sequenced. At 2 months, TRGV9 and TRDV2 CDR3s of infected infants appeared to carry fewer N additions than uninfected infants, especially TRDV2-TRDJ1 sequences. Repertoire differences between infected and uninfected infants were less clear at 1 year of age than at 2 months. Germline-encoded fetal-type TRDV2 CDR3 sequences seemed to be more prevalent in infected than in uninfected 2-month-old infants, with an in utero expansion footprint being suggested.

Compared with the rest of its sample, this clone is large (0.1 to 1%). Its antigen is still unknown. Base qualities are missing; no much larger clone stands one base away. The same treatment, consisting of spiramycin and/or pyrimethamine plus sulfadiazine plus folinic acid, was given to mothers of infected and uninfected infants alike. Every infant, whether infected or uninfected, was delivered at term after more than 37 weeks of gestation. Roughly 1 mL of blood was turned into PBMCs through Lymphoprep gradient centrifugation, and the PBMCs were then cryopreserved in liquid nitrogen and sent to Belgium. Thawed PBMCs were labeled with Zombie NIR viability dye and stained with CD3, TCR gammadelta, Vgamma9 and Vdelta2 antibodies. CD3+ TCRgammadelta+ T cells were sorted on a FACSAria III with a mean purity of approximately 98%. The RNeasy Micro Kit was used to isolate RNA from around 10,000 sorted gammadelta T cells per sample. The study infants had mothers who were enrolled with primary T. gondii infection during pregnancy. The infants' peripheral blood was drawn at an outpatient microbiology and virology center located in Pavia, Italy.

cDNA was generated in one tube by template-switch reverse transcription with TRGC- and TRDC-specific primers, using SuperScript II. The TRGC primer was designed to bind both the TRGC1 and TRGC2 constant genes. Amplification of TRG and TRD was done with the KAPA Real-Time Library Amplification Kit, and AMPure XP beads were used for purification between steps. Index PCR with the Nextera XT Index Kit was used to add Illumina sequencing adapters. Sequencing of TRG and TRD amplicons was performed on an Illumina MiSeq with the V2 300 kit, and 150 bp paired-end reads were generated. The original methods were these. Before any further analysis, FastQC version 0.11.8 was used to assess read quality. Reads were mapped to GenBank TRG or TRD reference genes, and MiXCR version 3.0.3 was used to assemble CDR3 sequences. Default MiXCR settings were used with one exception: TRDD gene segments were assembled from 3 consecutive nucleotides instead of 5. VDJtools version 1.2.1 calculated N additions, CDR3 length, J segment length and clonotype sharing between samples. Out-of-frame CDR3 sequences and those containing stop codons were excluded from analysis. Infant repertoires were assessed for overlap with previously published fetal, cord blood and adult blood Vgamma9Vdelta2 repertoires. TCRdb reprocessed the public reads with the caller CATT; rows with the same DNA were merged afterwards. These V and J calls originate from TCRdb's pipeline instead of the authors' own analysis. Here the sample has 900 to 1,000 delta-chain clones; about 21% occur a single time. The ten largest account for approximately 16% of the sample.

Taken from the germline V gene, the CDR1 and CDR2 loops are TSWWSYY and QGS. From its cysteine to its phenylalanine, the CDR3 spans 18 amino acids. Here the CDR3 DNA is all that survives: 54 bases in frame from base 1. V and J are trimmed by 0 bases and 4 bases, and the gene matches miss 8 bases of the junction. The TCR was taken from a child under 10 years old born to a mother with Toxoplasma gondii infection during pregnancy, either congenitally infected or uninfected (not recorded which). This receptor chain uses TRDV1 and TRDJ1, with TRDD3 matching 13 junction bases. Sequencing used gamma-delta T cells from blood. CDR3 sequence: CALGELAYWGIRDDKLIF. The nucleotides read TGTGCTCTTGGGGAACTTGCGTACTGGGGGATACGGGACGATAAACTCATCTTT.